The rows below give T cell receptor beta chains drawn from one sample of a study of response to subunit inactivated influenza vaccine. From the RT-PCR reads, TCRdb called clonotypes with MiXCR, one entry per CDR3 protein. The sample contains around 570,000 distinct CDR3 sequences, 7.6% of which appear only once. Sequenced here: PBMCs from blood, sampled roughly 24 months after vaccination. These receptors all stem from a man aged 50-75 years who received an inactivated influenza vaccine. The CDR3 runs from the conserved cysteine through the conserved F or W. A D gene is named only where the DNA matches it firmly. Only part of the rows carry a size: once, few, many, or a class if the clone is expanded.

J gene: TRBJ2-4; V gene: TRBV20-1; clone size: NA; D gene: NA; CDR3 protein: CSARDEGTKNIQYF; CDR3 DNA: TGCAGTGCTAGAGATGAAGGGACCAAAAACATTCAGTACTTC
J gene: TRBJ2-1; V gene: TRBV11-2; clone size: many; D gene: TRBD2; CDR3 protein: CASSSRGRGAYNEQFF; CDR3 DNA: TGTGCCAGCAGCTCCCGGGGGCGGGGGGCTTACAATGAGCAGTTCTTC
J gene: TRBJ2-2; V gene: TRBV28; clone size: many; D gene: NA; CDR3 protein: CASSPSPGELFF; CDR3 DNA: TGTGCCAGCAGTCCCTCCCCCGGGGAGCTGTTTTTT
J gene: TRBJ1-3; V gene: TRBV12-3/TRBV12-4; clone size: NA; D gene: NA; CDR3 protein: CASSLTGLGNTIYF; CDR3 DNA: TGTGCCAGCAGTTTAACAGGGTTAGGAAACACCATATATTTT
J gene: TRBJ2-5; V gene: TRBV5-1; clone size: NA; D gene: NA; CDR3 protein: CASRWWYRRSFQETQYF; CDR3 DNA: TGCGCCAGCAGGTGGTGGTACAGGAGGAGCTTCCAGGAGACCCAGTACTTC
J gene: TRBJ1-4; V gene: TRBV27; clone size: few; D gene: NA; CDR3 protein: CASSFTGRFSRDEKLFF; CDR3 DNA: TGTGCCAGCAGTTTTACAGGAAGATTTTCTAGAGACGAAAAACTGTTTTTT
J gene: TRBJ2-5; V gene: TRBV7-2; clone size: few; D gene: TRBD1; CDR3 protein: CASRFTGVETQYF; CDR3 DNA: TGTGCCAGCCGATTTACAGGGGTAGAGACCCAGTACTTC
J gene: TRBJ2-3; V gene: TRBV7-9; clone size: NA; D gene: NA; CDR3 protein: CASSLGTTRSTDTQYF; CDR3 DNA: TGTGCCAGCAGCTTAGGGACAACCAGGAGCACAGATACGCAGTATTTT
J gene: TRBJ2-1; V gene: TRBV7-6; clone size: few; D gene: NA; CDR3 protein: CASSPGIGRGRNNEQFF; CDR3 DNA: TGTGCCAGCAGTCCAGGTATAGGCAGGGGGAGGAACAATGAGCAGTTCTTC
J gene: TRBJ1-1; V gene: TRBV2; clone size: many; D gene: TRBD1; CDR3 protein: CASSGDRGLNTEAFF; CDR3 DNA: TGTGCCAGCAGCGGCGACAGGGGGCTGAACACTGAAGCTTTCTTT
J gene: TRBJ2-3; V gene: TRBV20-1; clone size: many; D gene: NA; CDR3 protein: CSARLLSSIDTQYF; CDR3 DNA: TGCAGTGCTAGATTGTTGTCATCGATAGATACGCAGTATTTT
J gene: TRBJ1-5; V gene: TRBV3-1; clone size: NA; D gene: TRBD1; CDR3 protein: CASSPGGAPQHF; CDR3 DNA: TGTGCCAGCAGCCCAGGGGGCGCCCCCCAGCATTTT
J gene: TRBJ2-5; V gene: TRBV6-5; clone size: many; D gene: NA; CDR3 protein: CASSHGGVQETQYF; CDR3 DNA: TGTGCCAGCAGTCACGGCGGGGTCCAAGAGACCCAGTACTTC
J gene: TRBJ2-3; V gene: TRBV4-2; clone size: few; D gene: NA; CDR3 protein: CASSQDEGAGDTQYF; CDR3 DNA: TGTGCCAGCAGCCAAGATGAGGGAGCGGGAGATACGCAGTATTTT
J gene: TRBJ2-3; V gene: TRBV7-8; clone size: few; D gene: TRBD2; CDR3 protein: CASSPRGGPADTQYF; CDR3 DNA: TGTGCCAGCAGTCCTCGGGGGGGGCCGGCAGATACGCAGTATTTT
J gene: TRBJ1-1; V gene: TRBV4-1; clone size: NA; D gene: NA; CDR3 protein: CASSQVGQPLDTLAEAFF; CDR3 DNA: TGCGCCAGCAGCCAAGTCGGACAGCCGCTCGACACTCTTGCTGAAGCTTTCTTT
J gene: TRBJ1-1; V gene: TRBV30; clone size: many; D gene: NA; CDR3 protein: CAWSVRGRSTEAFF; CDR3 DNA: TGTGCCTGGAGTGTTCGAGGTCGCTCCACTGAAGCTTTCTTT
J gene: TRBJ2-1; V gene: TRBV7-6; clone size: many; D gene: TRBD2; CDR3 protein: CASSLRTSGSLPSYNEQFF; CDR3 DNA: TGTGCCAGCAGCTTAAGGACTAGCGGGAGTCTCCCTTCCTACAATGAGCAGTTCTTC
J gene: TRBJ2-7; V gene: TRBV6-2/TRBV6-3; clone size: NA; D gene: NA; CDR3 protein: CASSYSSSRQALYEQYF; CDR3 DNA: TGTGCCAGCAGTTACTCCTCCTCGAGACAGGCCCTCTACGAGCAGTACTTC
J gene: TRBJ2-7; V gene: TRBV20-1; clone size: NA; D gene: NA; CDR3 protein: CSASPRGGEQYF; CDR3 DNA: TGCAGTGCTAGCCCCAGGGGGGGTGAGCAGTACTTC
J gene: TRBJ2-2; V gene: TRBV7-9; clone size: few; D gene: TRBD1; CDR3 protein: CASRLHDRGRYTGELFF; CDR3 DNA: TGTGCCAGCAGACTTCACGACAGGGGGCGGTACACCGGGGAGCTGTTTTTT
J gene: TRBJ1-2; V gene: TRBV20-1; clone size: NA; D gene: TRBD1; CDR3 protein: CSASSGTAYGYTF; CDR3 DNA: TGCAGTGCTAGCTCCGGGACAGCCTATGGCTACACCTTC
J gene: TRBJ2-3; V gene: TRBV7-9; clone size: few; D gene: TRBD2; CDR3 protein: CASSLLAGMGADTQYF; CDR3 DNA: TGTGCCAGCAGCCTCCTAGCGGGAATGGGGGCAGATACGCAGTATTTT
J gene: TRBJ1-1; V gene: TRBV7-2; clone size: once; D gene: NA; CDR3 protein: CASSLRLGNMNTEAFF; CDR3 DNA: TGTGCCAGCAGCTTACGGCTGGGTAACATGAACACTGAAGCTTTCTTT
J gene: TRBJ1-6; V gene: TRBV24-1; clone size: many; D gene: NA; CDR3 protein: CATSNRANSPLHF; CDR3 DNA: TGTGCCACCAGTAACAGGGCAAATTCACCCCTCCACTTT
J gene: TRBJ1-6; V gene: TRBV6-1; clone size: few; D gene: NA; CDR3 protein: CASSDQINSPLHF; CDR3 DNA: TGTGCCAGCAGTGATCAGATTAATTCACCCCTCCACTTT
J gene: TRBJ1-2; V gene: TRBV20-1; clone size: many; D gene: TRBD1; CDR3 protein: CSASGQGISYGYTF; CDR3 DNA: TGCAGTGCAAGTGGACAGGGGATCAGCTATGGCTACACCTTC
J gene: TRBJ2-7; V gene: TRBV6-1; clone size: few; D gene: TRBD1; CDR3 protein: CASSRTGGRGYEQYF; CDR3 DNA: TGTGCCAGCAGTAGGACAGGGGGAAGGGGATACGAGCAGTACTTC
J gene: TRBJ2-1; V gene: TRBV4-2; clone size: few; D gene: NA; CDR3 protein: CASSQDFGPSSYNEQFF; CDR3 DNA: TGTGCCAGCAGCCAAGATTTTGGACCTTCCAGTTACAATGAGCAGTTCTTC
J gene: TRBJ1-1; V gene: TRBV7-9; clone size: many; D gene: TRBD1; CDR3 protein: CASSGGGPINTEAFF; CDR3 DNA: TGTGCCAGCAGCGGAGGGGGCCCGATCAACACTGAAGCTTTCTTT
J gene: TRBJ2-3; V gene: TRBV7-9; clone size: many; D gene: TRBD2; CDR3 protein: CASSTSGRLRTDTQYF; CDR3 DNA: TGTGCCAGCAGTACGAGCGGGAGGTTACGCACAGATACGCAGTATTTT
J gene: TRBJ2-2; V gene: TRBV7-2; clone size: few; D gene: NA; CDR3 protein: CASSLFQGHTGELFF; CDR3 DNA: TGTGCCAGCAGCTTATTCCAGGGTCACACCGGGGAGCTGTTTTTT
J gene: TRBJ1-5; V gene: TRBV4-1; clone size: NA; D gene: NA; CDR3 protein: CASSQDLGARHQPQHF; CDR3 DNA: TGCGCCAGCAGCCAAGATTTAGGGGCGCGTCATCAGCCCCAGCATTTT
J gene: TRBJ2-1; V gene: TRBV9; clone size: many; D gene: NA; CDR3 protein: CASSVGQGPRNEQFF; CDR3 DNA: TGTGCCAGCAGCGTAGGGCAGGGTCCCCGAAATGAGCAGTTCTTC
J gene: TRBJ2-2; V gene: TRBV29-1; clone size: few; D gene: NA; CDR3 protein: CSVTSNTGELFF; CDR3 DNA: TGCAGCGTCACGTCGAACACCGGGGAGCTGTTTTTT
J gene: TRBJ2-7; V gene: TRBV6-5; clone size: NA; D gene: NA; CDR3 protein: CASSYSYGFSYEQYF; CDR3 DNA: TGTGCCAGCAGTTACTCGTACGGGTTCTCCTACGAGCAGTACTTC
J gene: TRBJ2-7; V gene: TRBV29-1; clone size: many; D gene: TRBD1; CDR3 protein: CSVVLTGGYEQYF; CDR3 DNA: TGCAGCGTTGTGTTGACAGGGGGCTACGAGCAGTACTTC
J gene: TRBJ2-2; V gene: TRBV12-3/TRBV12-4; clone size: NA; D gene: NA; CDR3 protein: CASSPSGVGGELFF; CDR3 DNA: TGTGCCAGCAGTCCCTCAGGGGTGGGCGGGGAGCTGTTTTTT
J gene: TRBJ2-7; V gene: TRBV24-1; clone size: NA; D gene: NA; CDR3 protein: CATSDLGPVEQYF; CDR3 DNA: TGTGCCACCAGTGATTTGGGCCCCGTGGAGCAGTACTTC
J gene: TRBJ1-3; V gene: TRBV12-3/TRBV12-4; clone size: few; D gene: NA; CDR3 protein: CASSQGPGNLFRNTIYF; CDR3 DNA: TGTGCCAGCAGTCAAGGGCCGGGGAATTTATTCAGAAACACCATATATTTT
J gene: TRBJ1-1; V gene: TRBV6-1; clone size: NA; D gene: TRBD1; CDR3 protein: CASSIYRGYTEAFF; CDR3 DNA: TGTGCCAGCAGCATATACAGGGGGTATACTGAAGCTTTCTTT
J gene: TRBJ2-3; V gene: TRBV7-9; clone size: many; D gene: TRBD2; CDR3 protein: CASSSGLAGGPDTQYF; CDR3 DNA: TGTGCCAGCAGCTCCGGACTAGCGGGGGGCCCCGATACGCAGTATTTT
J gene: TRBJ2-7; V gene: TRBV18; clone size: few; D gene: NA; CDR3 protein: CASSPLPKKKWYLEQYF; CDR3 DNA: TGTGCCAGCTCACCACTCCCTAAAAAGAAATGGTATCTCGAGCAGTACTTC
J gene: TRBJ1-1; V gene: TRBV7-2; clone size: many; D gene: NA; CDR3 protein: CASSSLTRDEAFF; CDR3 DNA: TGTGCCAGCAGCTCCCTCACACGGGATGAAGCTTTCTTT
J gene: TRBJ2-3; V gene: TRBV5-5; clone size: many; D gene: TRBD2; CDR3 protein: CASSLGGVDTQYF; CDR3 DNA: TGTGCCAGCAGCCTGGGAGGGGTAGATACGCAGTATTTT
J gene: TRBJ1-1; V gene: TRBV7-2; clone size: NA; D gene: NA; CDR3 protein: CASSLRSWASEAFF; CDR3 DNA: TGTGCCAGCAGCTTAAGGTCTTGGGCTAGTGAAGCTTTCTTT
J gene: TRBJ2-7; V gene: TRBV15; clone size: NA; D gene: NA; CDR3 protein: CATSRGPTDLWDQFSYEQYF; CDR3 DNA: TGTGCCACCAGCAGGGGTCCGACAGATTTGTGGGACCAATTCTCCTACGAGCAGTACTTC
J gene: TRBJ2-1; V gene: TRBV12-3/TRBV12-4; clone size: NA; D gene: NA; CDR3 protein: CASSSLGRTYNEQFF; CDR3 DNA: TGTGCCAGCAGTTCCCTCGGGAGAACCTACAATGAGCAGTTCTTC
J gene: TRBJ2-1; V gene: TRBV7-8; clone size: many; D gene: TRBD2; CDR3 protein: CASSSSSGGAYNEQFF; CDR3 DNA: TGTGCCAGCAGCTCATCTAGCGGGGGGGCCTACAATGAGCAGTTCTTC
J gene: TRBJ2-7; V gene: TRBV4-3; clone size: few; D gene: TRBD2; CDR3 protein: CASSQDFRTSGGKTYEQYF; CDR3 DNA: TGCGCCAGCAGCCAAGATTTCAGGACTAGCGGGGGCAAAACCTACGAGCAGTACTTC